This T cell receptor (beta chain) was recovered during a study of CXCR3-negative and CXCR3-positive naive CD8 T cells. Study outcomes and limitations: Memory CD8+ cells showed much lower diversity, while both naive subsets displayed comparably high diversity. PBMCs showed partially decreased CXCR3 expression after cryopreservation, and most assays used fresh PBMCs. The authors found comparable surface CD5 between naive subsets and inferred TCR strength from TRB CDR3 properties.

The method, 5' RACE with UMI labels, was used to prepare the TRB cDNA libraries. TCRdb reprocessed the 5' RACE reads and stores each CDR3 protein as one record, lacking DNA. This sample's clone table lists about 130,000 distinct CDR3 sequences. Details on this clonotype: Its antigen is unknown.

Phenotypically, naive CD8+ T cells corresponded to CD45RO-CCR7+CD27+CD95-. The CDR3 consists of 16 residues. CDR1 MDHEN and CDR2 SYDVKM come from the germline V gene. The V call is TRBV28, the J call TRBJ2-5; the D call of TRBD1 rests on TCRdb alone, since no DNA is present to check it. The TCR was taken from a human donor in good health. Some clones in this sample may be carry-over from other donors' samples. The sequenced material came from naive CXCR3- CD8+ T cells from blood. Subset in this sample: CD45RO-CCR7+CD27+CD95- naive CD8+ T cells lacking CXCR3 (TNR3-). The CDR3 spells CASSLARTLAEETQYF.